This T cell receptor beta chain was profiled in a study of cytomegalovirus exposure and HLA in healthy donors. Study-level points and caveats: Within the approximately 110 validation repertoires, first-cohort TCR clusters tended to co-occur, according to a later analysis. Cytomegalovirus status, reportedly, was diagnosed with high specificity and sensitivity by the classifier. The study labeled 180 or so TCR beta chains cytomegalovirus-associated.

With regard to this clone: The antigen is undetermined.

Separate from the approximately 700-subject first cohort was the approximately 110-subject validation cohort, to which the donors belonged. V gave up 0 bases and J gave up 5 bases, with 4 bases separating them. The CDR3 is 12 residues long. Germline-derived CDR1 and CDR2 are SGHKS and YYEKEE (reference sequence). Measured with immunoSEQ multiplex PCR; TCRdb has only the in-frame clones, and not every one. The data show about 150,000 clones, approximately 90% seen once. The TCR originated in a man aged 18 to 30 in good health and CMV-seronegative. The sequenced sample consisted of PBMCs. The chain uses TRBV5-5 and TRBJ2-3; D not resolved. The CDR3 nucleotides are TGTGCCAGCAGCTTGGCCGTAGATACGCAGTATTTT. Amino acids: CASSLAVDTQYF.